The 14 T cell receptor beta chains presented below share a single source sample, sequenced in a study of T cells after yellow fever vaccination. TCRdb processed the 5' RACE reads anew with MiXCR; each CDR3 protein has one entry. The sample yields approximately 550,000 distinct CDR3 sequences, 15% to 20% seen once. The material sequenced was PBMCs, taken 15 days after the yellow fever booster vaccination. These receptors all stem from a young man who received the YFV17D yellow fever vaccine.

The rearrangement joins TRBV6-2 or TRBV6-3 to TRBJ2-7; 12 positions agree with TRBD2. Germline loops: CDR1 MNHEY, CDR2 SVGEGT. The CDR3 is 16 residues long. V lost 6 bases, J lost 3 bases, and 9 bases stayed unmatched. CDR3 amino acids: CASRAMRTSGNYEQYF. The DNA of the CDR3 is TGTGCCAGCAGGGCTATGCGGACTAGCGGGAACTACGAGCAGTACTTC.

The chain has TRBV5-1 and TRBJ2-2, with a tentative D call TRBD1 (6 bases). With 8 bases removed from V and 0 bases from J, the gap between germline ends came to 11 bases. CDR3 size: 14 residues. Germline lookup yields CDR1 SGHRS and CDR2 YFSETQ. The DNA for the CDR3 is TGCGCCAGTCTACAGGGTTCGAACACCGGGGAGCTGTTTTTT. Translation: CASLQGSNTGELFF. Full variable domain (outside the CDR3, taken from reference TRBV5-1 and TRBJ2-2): KAGVTQTPRYLIKTRGQQVTLSCSPISGHRSVSWYQQTPGQGLQFLFEYFSETQRNKGNFPGRFSGRQFSNSRSEMNVSTLELGDSALYLCASLQGSNTGELFFGEGSRLTVL.

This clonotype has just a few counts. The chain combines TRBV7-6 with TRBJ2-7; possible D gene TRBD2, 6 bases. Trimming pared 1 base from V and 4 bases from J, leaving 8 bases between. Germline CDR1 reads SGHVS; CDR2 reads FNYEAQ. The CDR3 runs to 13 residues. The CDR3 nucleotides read TGTGCCAGCAGCTTAGGGAGGGAGTACGAGCAGTACTTC. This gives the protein CASSLGREYEQYF. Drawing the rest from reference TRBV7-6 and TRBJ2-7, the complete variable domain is GAGVSQSPRYKVTKRGQDVALRCDPISGHVSLYWYRQALGQGPEFLTYFNYEAQQDKSGLPNDRFSAERPEGSISTLTIQRTEQRDSAMYRCASSLGREYEQYFGPGTRLTVT.

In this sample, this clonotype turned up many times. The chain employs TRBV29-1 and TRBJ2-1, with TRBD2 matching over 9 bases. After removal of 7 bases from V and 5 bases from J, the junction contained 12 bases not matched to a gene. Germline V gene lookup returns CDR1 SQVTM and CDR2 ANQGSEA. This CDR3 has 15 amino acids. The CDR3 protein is CSADPGLASNNEQFF. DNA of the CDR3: TGCAGCGCTGACCCGGGACTAGCTTCCAACAATGAGCAGTTCTTC.

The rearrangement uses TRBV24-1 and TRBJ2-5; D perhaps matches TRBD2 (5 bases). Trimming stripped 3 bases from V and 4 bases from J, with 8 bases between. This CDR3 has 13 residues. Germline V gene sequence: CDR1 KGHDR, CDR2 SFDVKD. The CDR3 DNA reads TGTGCCACCAGTGATGGAGGAGGAGAGACCCAGTACTTC. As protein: CATSDGGGETQYF.

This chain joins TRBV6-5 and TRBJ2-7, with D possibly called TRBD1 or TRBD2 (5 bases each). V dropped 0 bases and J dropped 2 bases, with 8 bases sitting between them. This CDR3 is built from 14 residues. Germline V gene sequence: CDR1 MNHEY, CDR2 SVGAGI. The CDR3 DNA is TGTGCCAGCAGTTACTCCGGGGCGACCTACGAGCAGTACTTC. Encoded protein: CASSYSGATYEQYF.

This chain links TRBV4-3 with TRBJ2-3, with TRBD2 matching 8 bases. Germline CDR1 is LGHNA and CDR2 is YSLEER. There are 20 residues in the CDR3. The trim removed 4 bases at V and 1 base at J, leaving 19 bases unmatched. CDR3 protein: CASSLSRASGRLGGTDTQYF. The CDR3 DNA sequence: TGCGCCAGCAGCCTCTCCCGGGCCAGCGGGAGATTAGGGGGCACAGATACGCAGTATTTT.

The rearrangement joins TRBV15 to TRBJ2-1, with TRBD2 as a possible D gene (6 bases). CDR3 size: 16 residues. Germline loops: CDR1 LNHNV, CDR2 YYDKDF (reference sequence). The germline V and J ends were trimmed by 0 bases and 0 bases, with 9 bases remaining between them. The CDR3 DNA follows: TGTGCCACCAGCAGAGATCGGGGGAGCTCCTACAATGAGCAGTTCTTC. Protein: CATSRDRGSSYNEQFF. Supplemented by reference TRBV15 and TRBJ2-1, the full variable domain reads DAMVIQNPRYQVTQFGKPVTLSCSQTLNHNVMYWYQQKSSQAPKLLFHYYDKDFNNEADTPDNFQSRRPNTSFCFLDIRSPGLGDTAMYLCATSRDRGSSYNEQFFGPGTRLTVL.

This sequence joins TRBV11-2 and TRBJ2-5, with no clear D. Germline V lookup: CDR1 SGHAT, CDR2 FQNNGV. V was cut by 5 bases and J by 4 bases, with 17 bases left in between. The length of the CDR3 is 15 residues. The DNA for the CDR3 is TGTGCCAGCAGCCTCCTCGAACGTTTAGGAGAGACCCAGTACTTC. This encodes CASSLLERLGETQYF. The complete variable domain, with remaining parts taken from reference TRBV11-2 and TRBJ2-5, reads EAGVAQSPRYKIIEKRQSVAFWCNPISGHATLYWYQQILGQGPKLLIQFQNNGVVDDSQLPKDRFSAERLKGVDSTLKIQPAKLEDSAVYLCASSLLERLGETQYFGPGTRLLVL.

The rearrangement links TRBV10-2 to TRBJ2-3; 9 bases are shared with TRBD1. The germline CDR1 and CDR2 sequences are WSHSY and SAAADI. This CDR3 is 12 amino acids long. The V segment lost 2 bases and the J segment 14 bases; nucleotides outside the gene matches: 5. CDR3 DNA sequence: TGCGCCAGCAGTGAGGGACAGGGGAATTGGTATTTT. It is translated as CASSEGQGNWYF.

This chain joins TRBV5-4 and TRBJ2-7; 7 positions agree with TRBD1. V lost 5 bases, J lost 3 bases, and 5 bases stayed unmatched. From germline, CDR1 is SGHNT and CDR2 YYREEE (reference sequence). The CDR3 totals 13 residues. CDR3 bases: TGTGCCAGCAGTTTCGGGGACAGCTACGAGCAGTACTTC. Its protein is CASSFGDSYEQYF.

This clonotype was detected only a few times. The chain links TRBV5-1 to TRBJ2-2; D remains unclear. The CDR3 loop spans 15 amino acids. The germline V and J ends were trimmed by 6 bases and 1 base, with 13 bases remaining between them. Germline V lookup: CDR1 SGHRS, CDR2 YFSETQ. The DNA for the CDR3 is TGCGCCAGCAACGAAATTGGCTTGAACACCGGGGAGCTGTTTTTT. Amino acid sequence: CASNEIGLNTGELFF.

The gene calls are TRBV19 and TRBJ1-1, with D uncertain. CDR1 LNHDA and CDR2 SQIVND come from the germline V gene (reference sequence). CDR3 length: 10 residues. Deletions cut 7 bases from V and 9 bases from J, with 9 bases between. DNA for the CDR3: TGTGCCAGTATATGGGGAAAAGCTTTCTTT. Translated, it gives CASIWGKAFF.

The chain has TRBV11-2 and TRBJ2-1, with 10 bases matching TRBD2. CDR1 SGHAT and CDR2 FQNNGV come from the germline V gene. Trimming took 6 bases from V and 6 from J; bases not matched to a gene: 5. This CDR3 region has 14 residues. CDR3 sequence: CASRPIAGGNEQFF. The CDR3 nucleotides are TGTGCCAGCAGACCCATAGCGGGGGGCAATGAGCAGTTCTTC.